The rows below give T cell receptor beta chains drawn from one sample of a study of blood T cells in healthy people across ages. One entry per CDR3 protein, called by TCRdb with MiXCR from the 5' RACE reads. The table shows about 1.6 million distinct CDR3 sequences, with about 31% occurring only once. What was sequenced was blood. The receptors originated from a woman younger than 45 in good health. CDR3s include the opening cysteine and the closing phenylalanine or tryptophan. The D gene is left open where the match is weak.

d_call v_call cdr3_aa
TRBD1 TRBV28 CASKGSGQSYEQYF
TRBD2 TRBV9 CASSVVSSGRRNEQFF
TRBD2 TRBV5-1 CASSLVVAGGREQFF
TRBD1 TRBV7-2 CASSRRTGDNHGYTF
NA TRBV4-1 CASSQDWQGFNSPLHF
TRBD2 TRBV9 CASGTSADTQYF
NA TRBV4-1 CASSQTGRARTDTQYF
NA TRBV28 CASSPQTMIYEQYF
TRBD1 TRBV6-5 CASSYRPRGGPSTDTQYF
NA TRBV12-3/TRBV12-4 CASSRTGSNTEAFF
TRBD1 TRBV6-1 CASSEVGQGRETQYF
NA TRBV27 CASSPITFF
NA TRBV5-6 CASSLGAREEYEQYF
NA TRBV20-1 CSARGQGAMVNGYTF
TRBD2 TRBV11-2 CASSLDPRGGSETQYF
NA TRBV9 CASSVAAIGGTLLNEQFF
TRBD1 TRBV2 CASSGLTDRSNGYTF
NA TRBV25-1 CASSGRGGETQYF
NA TRBV9 CASRGGGQRATNEKLFF
NA TRBV4-1 CASSQDTDYYGYTF
NA TRBV5-1 CASSIRPREKLFF
NA TRBV12-3/TRBV12-4 CASNSGGGYGYTF
NA TRBV30 CAWSVGVGASTQYF
TRBD2 TRBV6-4 CASSETGGPVNEQFF
TRBD1 TRBV11-2 CASSLDGDSPYNEQFF
NA TRBV9 CASSPRGGGLYGYTF
NA TRBV4-1 CASSHDRINTEAFF
NA TRBV6-6 CASRQGRFTDTQYF